These 3 T cell receptor beta chains share one sample of origin, sequenced in a study of blood T cell repertoires in COVID-19. This table comes from immunoSEQ multiplex PCR, and its TCRdb copy is limited to in-frame clones, with some not included. The table has approximately 200,000 clones, about 90% seen once. Sequencing used PBMCs or T cells enriched from blood (not recorded which). Receptor source: a woman in her 30s who had recovered from COVID-19.

The rearrangement uses TRBV7-3 and TRBJ2-1, with TRBD1 matching over 10 bases. The germline CDR1 and CDR2 sequences are SGHTA and FQGTGA. The J segment lost 6 bases and the V segment lost 6 bases, leaving 8 bases of the junction unmatched. The CDR3 length is 15 residues. CDR3: CASRDDRGPFNEQFF. The DNA for the CDR3 is TGTGCCAGCAGAGATGACAGGGGGCCGTTCAATGAGCAGTTCTTC.

This clone was recorded only once. The CDR3 bases are TGCGCCAGCAGCTTGCGGGAGTCCTACAATGAGCAGTTCTTC. This codes for CASSLRESYNEQFF. The chain couples TRBV5-1 to TRBJ2-1, with D perhaps matching TRBD2 (6 bases). Trimming took 1 base from V and 1 from J, leaving 6 bases between them. Germline CDR1 SGHRS, CDR2 YFSETQ. CDR3 length: 14 amino acids.

CDR3 nucleotide sequence: TGTGCCAGCAGGACAGGAAGCTATGAGCAGTTCTTC. This encodes CASRTGSYEQFF. V gene TRBV2 combines with J gene TRBJ2-1, with a weak D call TRBD1 (6 bases). Germline V gene data show CDR1 as SNHLY and CDR2 as FYNNEI. The CDR3 covers 12 residues. V lost 6 bases to trimming and J lost 8 bases, with 11 bases between them.